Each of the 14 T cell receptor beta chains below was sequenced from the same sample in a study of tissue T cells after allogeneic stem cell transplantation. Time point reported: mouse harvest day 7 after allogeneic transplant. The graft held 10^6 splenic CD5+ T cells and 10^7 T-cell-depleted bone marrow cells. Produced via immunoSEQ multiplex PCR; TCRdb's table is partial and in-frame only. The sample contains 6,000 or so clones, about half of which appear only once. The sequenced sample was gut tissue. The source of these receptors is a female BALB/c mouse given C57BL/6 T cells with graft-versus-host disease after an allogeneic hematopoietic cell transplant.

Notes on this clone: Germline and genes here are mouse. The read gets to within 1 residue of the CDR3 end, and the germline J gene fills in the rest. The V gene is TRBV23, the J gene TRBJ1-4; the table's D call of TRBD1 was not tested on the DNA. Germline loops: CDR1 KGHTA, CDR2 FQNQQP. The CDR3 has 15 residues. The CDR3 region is CSSSQSQGTNERLFF. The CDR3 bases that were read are TGCTCCAGCAGTCAATCGCAGGGTACCAACGAAAGATTATTT.

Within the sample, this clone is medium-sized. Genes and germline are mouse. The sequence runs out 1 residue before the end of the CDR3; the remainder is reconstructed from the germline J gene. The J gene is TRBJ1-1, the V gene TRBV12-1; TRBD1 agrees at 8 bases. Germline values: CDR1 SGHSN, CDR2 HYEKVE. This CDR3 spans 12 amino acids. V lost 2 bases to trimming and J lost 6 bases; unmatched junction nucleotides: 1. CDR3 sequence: CASSPGGPEVFF. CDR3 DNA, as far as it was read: TGTGCCAGCTCTCCAGGGGGCCCAGAAGTCTTC.

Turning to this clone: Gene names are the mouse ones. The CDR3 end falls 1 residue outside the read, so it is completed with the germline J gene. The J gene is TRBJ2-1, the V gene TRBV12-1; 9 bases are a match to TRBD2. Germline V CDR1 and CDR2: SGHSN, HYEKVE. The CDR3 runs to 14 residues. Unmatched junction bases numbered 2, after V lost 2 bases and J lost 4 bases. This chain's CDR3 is CASSPGTGYAEQFF. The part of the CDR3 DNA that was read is TGTGCCAGCTCTCCCGGGACTGGGTATGCTGAGCAGTTC.

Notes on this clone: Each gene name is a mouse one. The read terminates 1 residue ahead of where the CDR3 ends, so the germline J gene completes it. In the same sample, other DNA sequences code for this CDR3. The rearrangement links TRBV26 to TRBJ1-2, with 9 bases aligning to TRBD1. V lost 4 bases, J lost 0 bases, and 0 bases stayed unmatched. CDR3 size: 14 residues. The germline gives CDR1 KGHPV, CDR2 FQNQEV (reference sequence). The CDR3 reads CASSRQGANSDYTF. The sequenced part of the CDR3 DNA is TGTGCCAGCAGTCGACAGGGGGCAAACTCCGACTACACC. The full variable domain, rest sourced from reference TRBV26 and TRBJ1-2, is NSKVIQTPRYLVKGQGQKAKMRCIPEKGHPVVFWYQQNKNNEFKFLINFQNQEVLQQIDMTEKRFSAECPSNSPCSLEIQSSEAGDSALYLCASSRQGANSDYTFGSGTRLLVI.

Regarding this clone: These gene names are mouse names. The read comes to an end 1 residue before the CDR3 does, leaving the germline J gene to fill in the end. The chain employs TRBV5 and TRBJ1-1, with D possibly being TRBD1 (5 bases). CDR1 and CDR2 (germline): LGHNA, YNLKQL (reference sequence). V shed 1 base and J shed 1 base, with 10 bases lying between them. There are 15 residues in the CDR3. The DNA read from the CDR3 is TGTGCCAGCAGCCAAGCGCCAGGGAGAAACACAGAAGTCTTC. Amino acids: CASSQAPGRNTEVF. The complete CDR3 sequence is CASSQAPGRNTEVFF.

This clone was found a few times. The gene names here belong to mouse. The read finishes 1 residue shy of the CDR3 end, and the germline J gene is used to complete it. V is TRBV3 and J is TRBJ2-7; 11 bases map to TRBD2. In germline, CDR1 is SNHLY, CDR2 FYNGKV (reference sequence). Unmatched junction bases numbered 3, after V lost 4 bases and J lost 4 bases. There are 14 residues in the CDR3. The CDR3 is CASSSRDWGYEQYF. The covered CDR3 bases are TGTGCCAGCAGCTCCCGGGACTGGGGGTATGAACAGTAC.

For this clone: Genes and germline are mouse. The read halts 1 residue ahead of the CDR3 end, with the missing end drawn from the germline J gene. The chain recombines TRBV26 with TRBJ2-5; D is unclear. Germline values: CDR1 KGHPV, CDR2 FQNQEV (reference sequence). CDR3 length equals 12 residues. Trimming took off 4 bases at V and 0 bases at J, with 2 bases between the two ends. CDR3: CASSRNQDTQYF. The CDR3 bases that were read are TGTGCCAGCAGTCGCAACCAAGACACCCAGTAC.

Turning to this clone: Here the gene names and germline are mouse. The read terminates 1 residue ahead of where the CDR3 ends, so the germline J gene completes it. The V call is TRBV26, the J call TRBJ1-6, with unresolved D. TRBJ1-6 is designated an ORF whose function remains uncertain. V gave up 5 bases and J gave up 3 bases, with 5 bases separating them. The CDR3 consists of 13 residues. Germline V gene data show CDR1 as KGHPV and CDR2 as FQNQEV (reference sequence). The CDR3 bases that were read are TGTGCCAGCAGTACAAACTATAATTCGCCCCTCTAC. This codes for CASSTNYNSPLY. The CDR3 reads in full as CASSTNYNSPLYF.

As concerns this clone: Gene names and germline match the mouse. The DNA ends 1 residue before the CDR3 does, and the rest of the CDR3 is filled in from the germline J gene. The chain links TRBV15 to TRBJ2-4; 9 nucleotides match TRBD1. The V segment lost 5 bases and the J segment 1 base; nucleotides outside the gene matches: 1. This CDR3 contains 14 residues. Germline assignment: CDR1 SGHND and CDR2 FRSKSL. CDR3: CASSRQGGQNTLYF. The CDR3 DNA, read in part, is TGTGCCAGCAGTCGACAGGGGGGTCAAAACACCTTGTAC.

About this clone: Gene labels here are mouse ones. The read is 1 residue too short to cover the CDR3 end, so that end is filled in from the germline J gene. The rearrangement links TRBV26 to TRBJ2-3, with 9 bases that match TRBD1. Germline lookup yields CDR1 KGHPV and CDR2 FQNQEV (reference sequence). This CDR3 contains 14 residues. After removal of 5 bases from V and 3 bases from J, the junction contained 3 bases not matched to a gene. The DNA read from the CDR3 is TGTGCCAGCAGTATGACAGGGGGGGCAGAAACGCTGTAT. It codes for CASSMTGGAETLY. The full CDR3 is CASSMTGGAETLYF.

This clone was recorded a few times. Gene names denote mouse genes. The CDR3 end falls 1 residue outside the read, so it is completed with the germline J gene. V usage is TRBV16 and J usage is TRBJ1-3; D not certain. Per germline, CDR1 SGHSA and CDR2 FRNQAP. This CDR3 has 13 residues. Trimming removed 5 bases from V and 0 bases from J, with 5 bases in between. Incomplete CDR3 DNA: TGTGCAAGCAGCCTTAGTTCTGGAAATACGCTCTAT. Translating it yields CASSLSSGNTLY. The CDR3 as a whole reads CASSLSSGNTLYF.

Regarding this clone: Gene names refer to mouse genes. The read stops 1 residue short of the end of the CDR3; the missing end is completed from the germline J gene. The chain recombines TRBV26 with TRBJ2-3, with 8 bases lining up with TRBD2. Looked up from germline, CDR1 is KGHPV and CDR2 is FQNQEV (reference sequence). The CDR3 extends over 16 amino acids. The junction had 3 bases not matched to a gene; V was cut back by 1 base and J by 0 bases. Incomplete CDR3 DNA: TGTGCCAGCAGTCTGTTCCTGGGGGGAAGTGCAGAAACGCTGTAT. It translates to CASSLFLGGSAETLY. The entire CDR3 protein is CASSLFLGGSAETLYF.

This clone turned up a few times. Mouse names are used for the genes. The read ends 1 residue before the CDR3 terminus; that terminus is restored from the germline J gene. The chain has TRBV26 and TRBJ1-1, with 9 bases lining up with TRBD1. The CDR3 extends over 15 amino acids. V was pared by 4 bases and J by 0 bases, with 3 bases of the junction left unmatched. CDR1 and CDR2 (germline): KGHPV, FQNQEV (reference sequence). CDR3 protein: CASSPYRGPNTEVFF. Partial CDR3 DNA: TGTGCCAGCAGTCCTTACAGGGGGCCAAACACAGAAGTCTTC.

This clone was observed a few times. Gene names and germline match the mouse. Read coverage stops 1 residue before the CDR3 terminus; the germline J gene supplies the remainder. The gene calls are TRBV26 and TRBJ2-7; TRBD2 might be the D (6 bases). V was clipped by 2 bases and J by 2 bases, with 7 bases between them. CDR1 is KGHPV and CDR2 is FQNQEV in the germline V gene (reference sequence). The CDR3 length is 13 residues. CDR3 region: CASSLPGAYEQYF. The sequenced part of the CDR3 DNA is TGTGCCAGCAGTCTGCCTGGGGCCTATGAACAGTAC. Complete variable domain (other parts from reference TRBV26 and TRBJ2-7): NSKVIQTPRYLVKGQGQKAKMRCIPEKGHPVVFWYQQNKNNEFKFLINFQNQEVLQQIDMTEKRFSAECPSNSPCSLEIQSSEAGDSALYLCASSLPGAYEQYFGPGTRLTVL.